These 27 T cell receptor beta chains were all obtained from the same sample, sequenced in a study of low-dose radiotherapy and immunotherapy resistance in tumors. Primers used for first-strand cDNA, a TRAV- and TRBV-specific set, covered both alpha and beta chains. Using a constant-region primer together with a V-primer adapter, TCRs were subjected to roughly 18 PCR cycles of amplification. TCRdb re-analysed the reads in MiXCR, keeping a single row per CDR3 protein. The sample holds some 15,000 distinct CDR3 sequences, under 55% seen once. The receptors here all came from a human donor with advanced metastatic prostate, ovarian, gallbladder or colorectal cancer (not recorded which). This table probably holds off-target reads from a library built for another chain.

This sequence joins TRBV19 and TRBJ1-2; D uncertain. Per the germline V gene, CDR1 is LNHDA and CDR2 is SQIVND (reference sequence). This CDR3 has 11 amino acids. Trimming removed 5 bases at V and 8 bases at J, with 9 bases between. The CDR3: CASSFHFGYTF. The CDR3 DNA reads TGTGCCAGTAGTTTCCATTTCGGCTACACCTTC.

This sequence joins TRBV20-1 and TRBJ1-6; 10 nucleotides agree with TRBD1. The germline CDR1 and CDR2 sequences are DFQATT and SNEGSKA (reference sequence). Trimming took 5 bases from V and 3 from J; bases not matched to a gene: 4. This CDR3 comprises 15 residues. The CDR3 DNA reads TGCAGTGCTCAGACAGGGGGCGACTATAATTCACCCCTCCACTTT. Amino acid sequence: CSAQTGGDYNSPLHF.

V is TRBV9 and J is TRBJ2-7; TRBD1 aligns across 9 bases. Germline V gene lookup returns CDR1 SGDLS and CDR2 YYNGEE. The V and J ends lost 4 bases and 6 bases, in that order; junction bases with no gene match: 14. The length of the CDR3 is 16 residues. The DNA of the CDR3 is TGTGCCAGCAGCCCTACAGCGGGACAGGGTTTTTTCGAGCAGTACTTC. Amino acid sequence: CASSPTAGQGFFEQYF.

J is TRBJ2-7 and V is TRBV28, with 11 bases matching TRBD1. The CDR3 spans 15 residues. Germline trimming cut 6 bases from V and 1 base from J; bases unmatched to any gene: 5. Germline CDR1 MDHEN, CDR2 SYDVKM. The CDR3 region has the DNA TGTGCCAGCAGGGCCGGGACAGGGGGTTCCTACGAGCAGTACTTC. The encoded protein is CASRAGTGGSYEQYF.

This clonotype came up a few times. The chain recombines TRBV5-4 with TRBJ2-5; 8 bases map to TRBD1. V was clipped by 4 bases and J by 2 bases; unmatched bases: 7. Germline values: CDR1 SGHNT, CDR2 YYREEE (reference sequence). CDR3 length equals 15 residues. In DNA, the CDR3 is TGTGCCAGCAGCCCCCGGGACAGGTCTCAAGAGACCCAGTACTTC. This codes for CASSPRDRSQETQYF.

This clonotype was seen a few times. The V call is TRBV5-4, the J call TRBJ1-2; D is undetermined. The CDR3 loop spans 17 amino acids. V lost 1 base to trimming and J lost 4 bases, with 20 bases between them. Germline V gene sequence: CDR1 SGHNT, CDR2 YYREEE (reference sequence). The CDR3: CASSLYASVAVVYGYTF. CDR3 in DNA: TGTGCCAGCAGCTTGTATGCTTCCGTGGCAGTCGTCTATGGCTACACCTTC.

This rearrangement joins TRBV19 to TRBJ2-1; weak D call: TRBD2 (5 bases). The CDR3 consists of 13 residues. Germline CDR1 LNHDA, CDR2 SQIVND (reference sequence). V was cut by 1 base and J by 9 bases, with 10 bases left in between. CDR3 amino acids: CASSIGVGVEQFF. The CDR3 nucleotides are TGTGCCAGTAGTATAGGCGTCGGGGTTGAGCAGTTCTTC.

This clonotype was seen more than once but under ten times. This sequence joins TRBV11-2 and TRBJ2-5, with D uncertain. V was cut by 3 bases and J by 5 bases, with 4 bases left in between. Germline V gives CDR1 SGHAT, CDR2 FQNNGV. The CDR3 sequence is 11 residues long. CDR3 sequence reads: CASSFGETQYF. The CDR3 nucleotides are TGTGCCAGCAGCTTTGGGGAGACCCAGTACTTC.

This clonotype was counted a few times. This chain connects TRBV6-6 to TRBJ2-6, with D possibly TRBD2 on 6 matching bases. Germline V gene sequence: CDR1 MNHNY, CDR2 SVGAGI (reference sequence). The length of the CDR3 is 18 residues. Trimming removed 1 base from V and 0 bases from J, with 13 bases in between. The CDR3 DNA follows: TGTGCCAGCAGTTACTTGCCTAGCGTTCTCTCTGGGGCCAACGTCCTGACTTTC. Amino acid sequence: CASSYLPSVLSGANVLTF.

Sample share makes this clonotype medium-sized. This chain joins TRBV2 and TRBJ2-7, with no clear D. Trimming removed 6 bases from V and 6 bases from J, with 18 bases in between. The CDR3 is made up of 14 amino acids. Looked up from germline, CDR1 is SNHLY and CDR2 is FYNNEI. The CDR3 reads CASRIQGFSGEQYF. DNA for the CDR3: TGTGCCAGCAGGATACAAGGCTTTTCGGGCGAGCAGTACTTC.

The chain joins TRBV7-2 to TRBJ1-2; tentatively, D is TRBD1 (5 bases). The V gene lost 2 bases and the J gene lost 2 bases, with 9 bases spanning the gap. The germline gives CDR1 SGHTA, CDR2 FQGNSA. This CDR3 comprises 14 residues. CDR3 coding DNA: TGTGCCAGCAGCTTACAGGGTGCCAACTATGGCTACACCTTC. Amino acid sequence: CASSLQGANYGYTF.

The V call is TRBV27, the J call TRBJ2-7, with 7 bases identical to TRBD2. There are 14 residues in the CDR3. V lost 6 bases to trimming and J lost 0 bases; unmatched junction nucleotides: 5. Germline assignment: CDR1 MNHEY and CDR2 SMNVEV (reference sequence). CDR3 DNA sequence: TGTGCCAGCAGGTCTAGCGGACTCTCCTACGAGCAGTACTTC. It specifies CASRSSGLSYEQYF.

In DNA form, the CDR3 reads TGTGCCAGCAGCTCCCCCAACCGGGACAGGGCAATCCGTGGAAACACCATATATTTT. It specifies CASSSPNRDRAIRGNTIYF. This chain links TRBV7-9 with TRBJ1-3; 9 positions agree with TRBD1. The CDR3 runs 19 residues. Germline V lookup: CDR1 SEHNR, CDR2 FQNEAQ (reference sequence). Trimming cost V 4 bases and J 3 bases; bases outside gene matches: 16.

The chain recombines TRBV6-1 with TRBJ1-1, with D possibly TRBD1 on 5 matching bases. In germline, CDR1 is MNHNS, CDR2 SASEGT. V was pared by 4 bases and J by 9 bases, with 12 bases between. The CDR3 is made up of 12 amino acids. The chain's CDR3 is CASSGLEGQAFF. In DNA, the CDR3 is TGTGCCAGCAGTGGGCTGGAGGGGCAAGCTTTCTTT.

The rearrangement uses TRBV2 and TRBJ2-3; maybe TRBD2 (5 bases). Germline CDR1 reads SNHLY; CDR2 reads FYNNEI. The CDR3 is 15 amino acids. With 2 bases removed from V and 6 bases from J, the gap between germline ends came to 15 bases. The CDR3 spells CASSETSGPGDTQYF. The CDR3 DNA reads as TGTGCCAGCAGTGAAACGAGCGGCCCGGGGGATACGCAGTATTTT.

This clonotype was detected only a few times. The CDR3 DNA reads TGTGCCAGCAGTCCCACTAGCGGGAGGTTCGGAGATACGCAGTATTTT. Amino acid sequence: CASSPTSGRFGDTQYF. The chain employs TRBV12-3 or TRBV12-4 and TRBJ2-3; 12 bases are a match to TRBD2. CDR3 length: 16 amino acids. J lost 5 bases, V lost 5 bases, and 8 bases had no gene match.

The chain has TRBV5-1 and TRBJ1-1, with 8 bases lining up with TRBD1. Germline V gives CDR1 SGHRS, CDR2 YFSETQ. The CDR3 contains 14 residues. Unmatched junction bases numbered 4, after V lost 1 base and J lost 5 bases. The DNA of the CDR3 is TGCGCCAGCAGCTTGCCAGGGGGCCAAACTGAAGCTTTCTTT. Protein sequence: CASSLPGGQTEAFF.

This chain links TRBV11-2 with TRBJ2-1, with 7 bases fitting TRBD1. Trimming removed 5 bases from V and 6 bases from J; junction bases left unmatched: 7. The length of the CDR3 is 14 residues. Germline loops: CDR1 SGHAT, CDR2 FQNNGV. The CDR3 loop reads CASSRSYRGNEQFF. DNA of the CDR3: TGTGCCAGCAGCCGAAGTTACAGGGGCAATGAGCAGTTCTTC.

Only a few counts were recorded for this clonotype. The chain carries TRBV7-6 and TRBJ1-1; no firm D call. CDR3 size: 13 residues. With 1 base removed from V and 4 bases from J, the gap between germline ends came to 7 bases. Germline values: CDR1 SGHVS, CDR2 FNYEAQ. The CDR3 coding sequence is TGTGCCAGCAGCTTAGAGGCGGGCACTGAAGCTTTCTTT. Translating it yields CASSLEAGTEAFF.

The chain combines TRBV19 with TRBJ2-1; D might be TRBD2 (6 bases). The CDR3 length is 17 residues. Germline V CDR1 and CDR2: LNHDA, SQIVND (reference sequence). The V end was cut by 6 bases, the J end by 7 bases, with 25 bases between. The CDR3, as DNA: TGTGCCAGTAGATCCACGGGGTCGGGACTCCTAGGGAATGAGCAGTTCTTC. Encoded protein: CASRSTGSGLLGNEQFF.

This clonotype was counted between two and nine times. The chain joins TRBV28 to TRBJ2-3, with D perhaps matching TRBD2 (6 bases). Germline V gene sequence: CDR1 MDHEN, CDR2 SYDVKM. The CDR3 is 15 residues long. V lost 8 bases and J 0 bases, leaving 15 bases between the germline ends. The CDR3 protein is CASGGRSGSTDTQYF. The CDR3 DNA reads TGTGCCAGCGGCGGCCGTAGCGGCAGCACAGATACGCAGTATTTT.

V gene TRBV10-2 combines with J gene TRBJ2-2, with 7 nucleotides matching TRBD2. The CDR3 is made up of 15 amino acids. V lost 2 bases, J lost 5 bases, and 5 bases stayed unmatched. Germline V gives CDR1 WSHSY, CDR2 SAAADI. CDR3 region: CASSEVEGGTGELFF. In DNA form, the CDR3 reads TGCGCCAGCAGTGAGGTGGAGGGAGGGACCGGGGAGCTGTTTTTT.

There are a few counts of this clonotype. The gene calls are TRBV5-6 and TRBJ2-2, with D perhaps TRBD2 (7 bases). Per germline, CDR1 SGHDT and CDR2 YYEEEE. Trimming shortened V by 2 bases and J by 5 bases, and 13 bases separated the two germline ends. The CDR3 covers 15 residues. CDR3 sequence: CASSFQGRETGELFF. CDR3 sequence (DNA): TGTGCCAGCAGCTTCCAGGGGAGGGAGACCGGGGAGCTGTTTTTT.

The chain is built from TRBV25-1 and TRBJ1-2; D is uncertain. The CDR3 consists of 16 residues. Germline V CDR1 and CDR2: MGHDK, SYGVNS. Trimming stripped 2 bases from V and 6 bases from J, with 19 bases between. This chain's CDR3 is CASSENTPGFGDGYTF. The CDR3 nucleotides read TGTGCCAGCAGTGAAAACACGCCGGGCTTTGGGGATGGCTACACCTTC.

The chain carries TRBV6-6 and TRBJ2-3; 11 bases align to TRBD2. Trimming removed 0 bases from V and 3 bases from J; junction bases left unmatched: 8. CDR3 size: 18 residues. Germline V gene lookup returns CDR1 MNHNY and CDR2 SVGAGI (reference sequence). The CDR3 DNA reads as TGTGCCAGCAGTTACTCCTCGCTAGCGGGGGGTAGGACAGATACGCAGTATTTT. Translation gives CASSYSSLAGGRTDTQYF.

The V and J genes are TRBV7-2 and TRBJ1-2; D remains unclear. V lost 8 bases to trimming and J lost 1 base, with 8 bases between them. This CDR3 contains 12 residues. Germline V gene data show CDR1 as SGHTA and CDR2 as FQGNSA. CDR3 DNA: TGTGCCAGCCGTCCTTTTAACTATGGCTACACCTTC. Its protein product is CASRPFNYGYTF.

This clonotype was observed a few times. The chain joins TRBV3-1 to TRBJ2-7; TRBD2 aligns across 9 bases. V lost 4 bases and J lost 3; bases outside the gene matches: 22. Germline CDR1 and CDR2: LGHDT and YNNKEL (reference sequence). This CDR3 has 20 amino acids. The CDR3 DNA reads TGTGCCAGCAGCCCCCGGCCAGACTGGGCGAGCGGGGGGAATAACTACGAGCAGTACTTC. Its translation is CASSPRPDWASGGNNYEQYF.